This T cell receptor (beta chain) originates from a study of control samples from healthy donors and cancer patients (dated by TCRdb to about 2020). V has 5 bases trimmed and J has 1 base trimmed; junction bases matching no gene number 8. The CDR3 holds 17 amino acids from the cysteine to the phenylalanine. Only CDR3 DNA remains: 51 bases, in frame from the first base. From a lookup of the germline V gene, CDR1 and CDR2 are SGHTS and YDEGEE. The library was made by the immunoSEQ multiplex PCR assay. Sourced from immuneACCESS, this table was stored by TCRdb with only in-frame sequences that have V and J called. A share of the clones is absent; for the studies checked, an unresolved V gene accounts for under half, and the remainder has no known explanation. For this sample the table gives about 80,000 clones, of which around 92% were detected only once. The top ten clones comprise around 6% of the sample.

Regarding this clone: Its antigen is still unknown. Base quality data are lacking; no much larger clone is found one base away.

The chain employs TRBV5-8 and TRBJ1-5; the central 11 bases match TRBD1. The TCR originated in a man aged 45-65 years in good health. Sequenced: blood. The CDR3 region: CASSRTGGHESNQPQHF. DNA sequence: TGTGCCAGCAGTCGGACAGGGGGCCATGAGAGCAATCAGCCCCAGCATTTT.